This is a list of T cell receptor beta chains from one sample in a study of T cell responses to AZD1222 COVID-19 vaccine. TCRdb's copy holds only in-frame clones and misses some; the assay was immunoSEQ multiplex PCR. The sample lists approximately 130,000 clones, roughly 87% occurring once. The material sequenced was peripheral blood, taken 28 days after the second AZD1222 dose. The receptors originated from an adult who received the AZD1222 COVID-19 vaccine. Both conserved end residues are part of each CDR3. The size entry is marked missing in some rows and otherwise reads once, few, many or a size class.

v_call	j_call	clone_size	cdr3_aa
TRBV10-2	TRBJ2-3	-	CASCDVQGTTDTQYF
TRBV2	TRBJ1-5	-	CASSGMNQPQHF
TRBV4-1	TRBJ1-2	-	CASSQPPGQGSGGYTF
TRBV18	TRBJ1-3	-	CASSPVQSRSGNTIYF
TRBV7-6	TRBJ1-5	few	CASSQSSGSNQPQHF
TRBV4-1	TRBJ1-4	-	CASSQDDRKEEKLFF
TRBV7-8	TRBJ2-7	-	CASSLTRDTYEQYF
TRBV7-2	TRBJ2-5	-	CASSLNRETQYF
TRBV12-3/TRBV12-4	TRBJ2-1	-	CASSFGPSTSFF
TRBV9	TRBJ2-3	-	CASSSHSGGTDTQYF
TRBV4-1	TRBJ2-7	-	CASSQGPGGRENEQYF